The clone carrying this TCR beta chain was counted a few times. What it binds is not known. The data are from a study of response to subunit inactivated influenza vaccine. CDR1 SNHLY and CDR2 FYNNEI come from the germline V gene. The CDR3 is 18 residues long. J gave up 0 bases and V 8 bases, and 12 bases lay outside the gene matches. One entry per CDR3 protein results from TCRdb running MiXCR on the RT-PCR reads. The table has about 520,000 distinct CDR3 sequences, 11% seen once. General study results and limits: T cells newly recruited by each seasonal influenza vaccination are few, the authors suggested.

The V call is TRBV2, the J call TRBJ2-1, with 11 bases lining up with TRBD1. The origin of this receptor is a man aged 50 to 59 who received an inactivated influenza vaccine. The sequenced sample was PBMCs from blood, obtained about 6 weeks after vaccination. For the CDR3, the DNA is TGTGCCAGCTATTGGGACAGGGGGGCTAAAAGCTCCTACAATGAGCAGTTCTTC. It translates to CASYWDRGAKSSYNEQFF. The whole variable domain, filled in from reference TRBV2 and TRBJ2-1, reads EPEVTQTPSHQVTQMGQEVILRCVPISNHLYFYWYRQILGQKVEFLVSFYNNEISEKSEIFDDQFSVERPDGSNFTLKIRSTKLEDSAMYFCASYWDRGAKSSYNEQFFGPGTRLTVL.